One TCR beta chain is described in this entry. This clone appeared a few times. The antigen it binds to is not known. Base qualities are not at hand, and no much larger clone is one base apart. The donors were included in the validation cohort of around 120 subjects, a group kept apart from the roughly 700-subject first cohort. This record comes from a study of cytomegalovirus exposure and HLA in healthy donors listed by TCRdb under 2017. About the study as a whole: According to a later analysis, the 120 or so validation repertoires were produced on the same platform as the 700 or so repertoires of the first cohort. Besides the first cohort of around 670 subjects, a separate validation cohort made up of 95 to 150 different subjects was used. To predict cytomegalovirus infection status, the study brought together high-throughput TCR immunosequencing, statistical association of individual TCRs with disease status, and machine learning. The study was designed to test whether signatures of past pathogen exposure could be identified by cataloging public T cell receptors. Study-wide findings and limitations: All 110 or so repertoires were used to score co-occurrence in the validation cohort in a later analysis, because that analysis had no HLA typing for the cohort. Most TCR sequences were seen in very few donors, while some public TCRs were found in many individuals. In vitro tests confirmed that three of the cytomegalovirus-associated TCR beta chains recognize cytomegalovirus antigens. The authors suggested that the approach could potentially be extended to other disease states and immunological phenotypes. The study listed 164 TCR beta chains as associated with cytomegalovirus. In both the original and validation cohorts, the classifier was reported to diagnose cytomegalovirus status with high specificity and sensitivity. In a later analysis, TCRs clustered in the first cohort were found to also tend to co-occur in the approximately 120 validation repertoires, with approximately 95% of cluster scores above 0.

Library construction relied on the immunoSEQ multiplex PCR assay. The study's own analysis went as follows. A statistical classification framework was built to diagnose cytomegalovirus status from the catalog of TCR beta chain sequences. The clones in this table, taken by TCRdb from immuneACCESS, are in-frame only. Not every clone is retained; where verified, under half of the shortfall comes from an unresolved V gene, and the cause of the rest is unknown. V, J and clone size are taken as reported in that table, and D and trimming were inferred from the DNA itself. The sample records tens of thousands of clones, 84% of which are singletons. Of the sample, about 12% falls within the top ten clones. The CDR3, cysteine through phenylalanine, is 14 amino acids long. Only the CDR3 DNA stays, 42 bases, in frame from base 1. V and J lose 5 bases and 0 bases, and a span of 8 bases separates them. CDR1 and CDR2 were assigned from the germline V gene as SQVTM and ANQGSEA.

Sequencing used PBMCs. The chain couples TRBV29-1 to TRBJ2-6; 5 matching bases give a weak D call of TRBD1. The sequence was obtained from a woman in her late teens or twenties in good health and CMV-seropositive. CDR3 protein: CSVLDTSGANVLTF. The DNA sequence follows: TGCAGCGTTCTGGACACCTCTGGGGCCAACGTCCTGACTTTC.